The present TCR beta chain was sequenced within a study of regulatory T cells in long-lasting Graves disease. Overall study context: New Graves' disease cases had less than 3 months of antithyroid drugs.

Time point: newly diagnosed GD, antithyroid drugs for less than 3 months. Following extraction of RNA from PBMCs, that RNA was used to make the TCR library. This clonotype was detected only once. What it recognizes is unknown. Researchers made TCR beta libraries by using iRepertoire HTBI primers and running Arm-PCR on CDR3 regions. MiXCR, run by TCRdb on the multiplex PCR reads, gives a single entry per CDR3 protein. The table lists a few hundred thousand distinct CDR3 sequences, 14% to 15% of them singletons. Findings and limits, study-wide: Repertoires from persistent disease leaned toward TRBV28, TRBJ1-2 and TRBJ2-5.

The CDR3 has 12 amino acids. V was shortened by 1 base and J by 6 bases, with 6 bases between the two germline ends. From germline, CDR1 is DFQATT and CDR2 SNEGSKA (reference sequence). Separately, the same data were catalogued under a study of T cells in Graves' hyperthyroidism and ophthalmopathy.

This sample comprised peripheral blood mononuclear cells (PBMCs), obtained at new diagnosis, from a patient treated with antithyroid drugs. The receptor was isolated from a woman aged 40 to 49 with Graves disease. V and J are TRBV20-1 and TRBJ2-2; D not resolved. Written as DNA, the CDR3 is TGCAGTGCTAGAGCTGATCCCGGGGAGCTGTTTTTT. This sequence encodes CSARADPGELFF.